This T cell receptor beta chain was sequenced during a study of identical twins. Findings of the study overall: Among monozygotic twins, out-of-frame TCR alpha sharing exceeded what models predicted.

After template switching added a universal primer site, the resulting cDNA carried unique molecular identifiers. TCRdb re-analysed the 5' RACE reads in MiXCR, keeping a single row per CDR3 protein. In the table there are more than 1.5 million distinct CDR3 sequences, 32% of which are singletons. V lost 5 bases to trimming and J lost 0 bases, with 14 bases between them. This CDR3 is built from 16 residues. Germline V gene sequence: CDR1 MNHEY, CDR2 SMNVEV (reference sequence). About this clonotype: Its antigen remains unknown.

Sequencing was carried out using cord blood. The V call is TRBV27, the J call TRBJ2-4; a weak D match, TRBD2 (5 bases). This TCR was sampled from a newborn girl in good health. In DNA form, the CDR3 reads TGTGCCAGCAGTCCCCTATTAAGCGGAGCCAAAAACATTCAGTACTTC. This encodes CASSPLLSGAKNIQYF.